A single sample is the source of the 20 T cell receptor beta chains below, sequenced in a study of radiotherapy plus CTLA-4 blockade in lung cancer. Here immunoSEQ multiplex PCR was the method, and the copy in TCRdb shows in-frame clones only, minus some. Of fewer than 65,000 clones in the sample, 65% to 85% are singletons; the top ten hold around 2.5%. The input for sequencing was peripheral blood, taken from a patient treated with radiotherapy plus ipilimumab. All receptors derive from a human donor with non-small cell lung cancer whose response to radiotherapy plus ipilimumab could not be evaluated.

The chain carries TRBV7-3 and TRBJ2-2; perhaps TRBD2 as D (5 bases). The CDR3 extends over 15 amino acids. The germline CDR1 and CDR2 sequences are SGHTA and FQGTGA. Trimming cost V 2 bases and J 4 bases, with 11 bases left between them. CDR3 region: CASSLGVRGTGELFF. DNA for the CDR3: TGTGCCAGCAGCTTAGGGGTACGGGGCACCGGGGAGCTGTTTTTT.

The V call is TRBV11-2, the J call TRBJ2-2; the match to TRBD2 covers 16 bases. The CDR3 has 17 residues. CDR1 SGHAT and CDR2 FQNNGV come from the germline V gene. V shed 5 bases, J shed 7 bases, and the junction held 7 bases outside the gene matches. CDR3 coding DNA: TGTGCCAGCAGCACCGGGGGACTAGCGGGAGGGGGCGGGGAGCTGTTTTTT. Its translation is CASSTGGLAGGGGELFF.

The rearrangement uses TRBV9 and TRBJ2-2, with TRBD2 matching over 9 bases. Germline assignment: CDR1 SGDLS and CDR2 YYNGEE. The CDR3 is made up of 17 amino acids. The V segment lost 3 bases and the J segment 4 bases; nucleotides outside the gene matches: 10. The CDR3: CASSARGSGSGTGELFF. CDR3 in DNA: TGTGCCAGCAGCGCTCGGGGTAGCGGGAGCGGCACCGGGGAGCTGTTTTTT. Filled out from reference TRBV9 and TRBJ2-2, the complete variable domain reads DSGVTQTPKHLITATGQRVTLRCSPRSGDLSVYWYQQSLDQGLQFLIQYYNGEERAKGNILERFSAQQFPDLHSELNLSSLELGDSALYFCASSARGSGSGTGELFFGEGSRLTVL.

Comments on this clone: Other DNA variants within this sample encode the same CDR3. V and J are TRBV7-9 and TRBJ2-1, with 9 bases lining up with TRBD2. CDR1 and CDR2 from the germline V gene are SEHNR and FQNEAQ (reference sequence). Trimming removed 0 bases from V and 2 bases from J; junction bases left unmatched: 2. This CDR3 has 16 amino acids. The CDR3 DNA sequence: TGTGCCAGCAGCTTAGCTCTAGCGGGAACCTACAATGAGCAGTTCTTC. The encoded protein is CASSLALAGTYNEQFF.

This rearrangement joins TRBV5-4 to TRBJ2-2, with 14 bases aligning to TRBD2. The J segment lost 4 bases and the V segment lost 0 bases, leaving 11 bases of the junction unmatched. CDR1 is SGHNT, CDR2 YYREEE, per germline (reference sequence). The CDR3 is 20 residues long. The CDR3 reads CASSLAGLAGVVKGTGELFF. CDR3 in DNA: TGTGCCAGCAGCTTGGCGGGACTAGCGGGAGTGGTAAAAGGCACCGGGGAGCTGTTTTTT.

This rearrangement joins TRBV5-1 to TRBJ2-3, with a weak D call TRBD1 (5 bases). Germline CDR1 and CDR2: SGHRS and YFSETQ. CDR3 length: 15 residues. The V end was cut by 0 bases, the J end by 2 bases, with 10 bases between. The CDR3 reads CASSLEDTFTDTQYF. The DNA for the CDR3 is TGCGCCAGCAGCTTGGAGGACACTTTCACAGATACGCAGTATTTT. Combining the CDR3 with reference TRBV5-1 and TRBJ2-3 gives the whole variable domain KAGVTQTPRYLIKTRGQQVTLSCSPISGHRSVSWYQQTPGQGLQFLFEYFSETQRNKGNFPGRFSGRQFSNSRSEMNVSTLELGDSALYLCASSLEDTFTDTQYFGPGTRLTVL.

The chain joins TRBV6-5 to TRBJ1-5; D may be TRBD1 (6 bases). Per germline, CDR1 MNHEY and CDR2 SVGAGI. The germline V and J ends were trimmed by 5 bases and 4 bases, with 15 bases remaining between them. The CDR3 is 15 amino acids. The CDR3 protein is CASSPVQGPNQPQHF. The CDR3 DNA reads as TGTGCCAGCAGTCCCGTACAGGGACCGAATCAGCCCCAGCATTTT.

This chain connects TRBV6-5 to TRBJ2-5; D uncertain. V dropped 5 bases and J dropped 2 bases, with 9 bases sitting between them. The CDR3 is 13 amino acids. Germline V gene lookup returns CDR1 MNHEY and CDR2 SVGAGI. CDR3 sequence (DNA): TGTGCCAGCAGTCCCCCAGGTCAAGAGACCCAGTACTTC. This sequence encodes CASSPPGQETQYF.

The rearrangement uses TRBV27 and TRBJ2-6; 7 positions match TRBD1. This CDR3 is 16 amino acids long. V was clipped by 5 bases and J by 0 bases; unmatched bases: 4. The V gene's germline CDR1 is MNHEY and CDR2 SMNVEV (reference sequence). The DNA of the CDR3 is TGTGCCAGCAGTCCGACAGGGCTCTCTGGGGCCAACGTCCTGACTTTC. This gives the protein CASSPTGLSGANVLTF.

This rearrangement joins TRBV6-5 to TRBJ2-7; 8 positions agree with TRBD2. Germline V lookup: CDR1 MNHEY, CDR2 SVGAGI. Germline trimming cut 7 bases from V and 7 bases from J; bases unmatched to any gene: 9. The CDR3 contains 13 residues. The CDR3 region is CASNSGRASEQYF. The CDR3 DNA reads as TGTGCCAGCAACTCCGGGAGGGCAAGTGAGCAGTACTTC.

The gene calls are TRBV15 and TRBJ2-1; TRBD2 matches 7 bases. CDR3 length: 16 residues. Trimming removed 1 base from V and 2 bases from J; junction bases left unmatched: 5. Germline V gene data show CDR1 as LNHNV and CDR2 as YYDKDF (reference sequence). The CDR3, as DNA: TGTGCCACCAGCAGAGGGCGGAGCGGGACCTACAATGAGCAGTTCTTC. Translating it yields CATSRGRSGTYNEQFF.

This clone was recorded a few times. The chain combines TRBV7-9 with TRBJ2-3; D is perhaps TRBD2 (6 bases). The CDR3 has 12 residues. Germline V lookup: CDR1 SEHNR, CDR2 FQNEAQ (reference sequence). V was clipped by 5 bases and J by 8 bases, with 11 bases between them. The CDR3 spells CASSGVGGTQYF. CDR3 bases: TGTGCCAGCAGCGGGGTCGGGGGTACGCAGTATTTT.

The gene calls are TRBV30 and TRBJ1-3, with a weak D call TRBD1 (5 bases). The CDR3 loop spans 15 amino acids. Trimming took off 4 bases at V and 2 bases at J, with 15 bases between the two ends. Germline V gives CDR1 GTSNPN, CDR2 SVGIG (reference sequence). For the CDR3, the DNA is TGTGCCTGGACTGTTGACAGCAACCCTGGAAACACCATATATTTT. Its protein product is CAWTVDSNPGNTIYF.

This chain uses TRBV2 with TRBJ2-2, with 8 bases lining up with TRBD1. From germline, CDR1 is SNHLY and CDR2 FYNNEI. The CDR3 loop spans 13 amino acids. Trimming cost V 4 bases and J 8 bases; bases outside gene matches: 3. CDR3 sequence reads: CASSVQGVGELFF. CDR3 in DNA: TGTGCCAGCAGTGTACAGGGGGTAGGGGAGCTGTTTTTT.

This clone was recorded a few times. V and J are TRBV28 and TRBJ1-6, with D possibly matching TRBD1 (5 bases). Germline V gene sequence: CDR1 MDHEN, CDR2 SYDVKM. The length of the CDR3 is 14 residues. With 1 base removed from V and 13 bases from J, the gap between germline ends came to 14 bases. CDR3 nucleotides: TGTGCCAGCAGTTTATCGGGCAGGGCGCGGCCCCTCCACTTT. It encodes CASSLSGRARPLHF.

The CDR3 sequence is CASGGTGAAETQYF. The DNA of the CDR3 is TGTGCCAGTGGGGGGACAGGGGCGGCGGAGACCCAGTACTTC. The J gene is TRBJ2-5, the V gene TRBV19, with 10 bases lining up with TRBD1. The junction had 8 bases not matched to a gene; V was cut back by 8 bases and J by 5 bases. Germline V CDR1 and CDR2: LNHDA, SQIVND (reference sequence). The CDR3 is 14 amino acids.

The chain couples TRBV9 to TRBJ1-3; no firm D call. V lost 0 bases to trimming and J lost 2 bases, with 12 bases between them. CDR3 length equals 16 residues. CDR1 and CDR2 (germline): SGDLS, YYNGEE. The CDR3 protein is CASSVAGPAAGNTIYF. The CDR3 bases are TGTGCCAGCAGCGTAGCGGGTCCTGCGGCTGGAAACACCATATATTTT.

The V and J genes are TRBV4-2 and TRBJ2-5; TRBD1 matches 8 bases. With V trimmed by 0 bases and J by 1 base, 4 bases remained unmatched. CDR1 is LGHNA, CDR2 YNFKEQ, per germline. This CDR3 spans 16 amino acids. The CDR3 spells CASSQDYRGIQETQYF. As DNA, the CDR3 is TGTGCCAGCAGCCAAGATTACAGGGGGATCCAAGAGACCCAGTACTTC.

V usage is TRBV19 and J usage is TRBJ2-1; 8 positions agree with TRBD2. Germline CDR1 and CDR2: LNHDA and SQIVND (reference sequence). V lost 3 bases, J lost 2 bases, and 24 bases stayed unmatched. The CDR3 runs to 22 residues. The CDR3 bases are TGTGCCAGTAGTATTGGGGGTTGGAGGGTTAGTGGCGGGAGGTCAACCTACAATGAGCAGTTCTTC. Its translation is CASSIGGWRVSGGRSTYNEQFF. Together with reference TRBV19 and TRBJ2-1, the CDR3 gives the full variable domain: DGGITQSPKYLFRKEGQNVTLSCEQNLNHDAMYWYRQDPGQGLRLIYYSQIVNDFQKGDIAEGYSVSREKKESFPLTVTSAQKNPTAFYLCASSIGGWRVSGGRSTYNEQFFGPGTRLTVL.

The chain combines TRBV27 with TRBJ2-3, with 8 positions matching TRBD1. The CDR3 spans 17 residues. CDR1 and CDR2 (germline): MNHEY, SMNVEV (reference sequence). Trimming removed 7 bases from V and 1 base from J; junction bases left unmatched: 13. The CDR3 bases are TGTGCCAGCAAGAGGGGGCTCCGGGACAGGCGCACAGATACGCAGTATTTT. It yields the protein CASKRGLRDRRTDTQYF.